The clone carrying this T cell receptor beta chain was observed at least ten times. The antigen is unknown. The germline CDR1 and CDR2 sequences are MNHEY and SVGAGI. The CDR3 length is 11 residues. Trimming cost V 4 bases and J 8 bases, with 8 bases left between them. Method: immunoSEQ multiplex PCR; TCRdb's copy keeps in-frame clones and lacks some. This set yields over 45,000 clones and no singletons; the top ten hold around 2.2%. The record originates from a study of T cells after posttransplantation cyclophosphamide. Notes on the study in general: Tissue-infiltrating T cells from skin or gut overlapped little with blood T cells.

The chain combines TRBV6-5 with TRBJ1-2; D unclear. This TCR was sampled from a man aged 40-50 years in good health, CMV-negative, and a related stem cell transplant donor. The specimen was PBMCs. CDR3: CASSWGGGYTF. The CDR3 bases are TGTGCCAGCAGTTGGGGAGGCGGCTACACCTTC.